This is a list of T cell receptor beta chains from one sample in a study of blood T cell repertoires in COVID-19. Some clones are missing from TCRdb's copy, which holds only in-frame ones; the method was immunoSEQ multiplex PCR. The repertoire holds 180,000 or so clones, with roughly 81% as singletons. The sequenced sample consisted of peripheral blood. These receptors were obtained from a man in his forties who had recovered from COVID-19. The CDR3 runs from the conserved cysteine through the conserved F or W. The D gene is left open where the match is weak. A clone size is listed for some rows: how often the clone was seen (once, few, many), or a class if it is expanded.

>TRBD1|TRBV10-3|NA|TRBJ2-7
TGTGCCTCGACAGGGGCCAACGAGCAGTACTTC
CASTGANEQYF
>NA|TRBV3-1/TRBV3-2|NA|TRBJ2-7
TGTGCCAGCAGCCGCCGGGAAGAGCAGTACTTC
CASSRREEQYF
>NA|TRBV5-4|NA|TRBJ1-1
TGTGCCAGCAGCTTGGGTGGGGCGAACACTGAAGCTTTCTTT
CASSLGGANTEAFF
>TRBD1|TRBV5-1|NA|TRBJ2-2
TGCGCCAGCAGCCCAGGACAGGGGGCTACCGGGGAGCTGTTTTTT
CASSPGQGATGELFF
>NA|TRBV2|NA|TRBJ2-1
TGTGCCAGCAGGGAGCTTAGCTCCTACAATGAGCAGTTCTTC
CASRELSSYNEQFF
>NA|TRBV28|NA|TRBJ1-1
TGTGCCGCGACCGGGACATTGAACACTGAAGCTTTCTTT
CAATGTLNTEAFF
>TRBD1|TRBV6-1|NA|TRBJ2-2
TGTGCCAGCAGTGAAGCTAAAGGACAGGGGAACACCGGGGAGCTGTTTTTT
CASSEAKGQGNTGELFF
>TRBD1|TRBV5-1|NA|TRBJ1-4
TGCGCCAGCAGCGGGACAGGACCTGGAGAAAAACTGTTTTTT
CASSGTGPGEKLFF
>NA|TRBV28|NA|TRBJ1-2
TGTGCCAGCAGTTTATCCAACAGGGAGGGCTACACCTTC
CASSLSNREGYTF
>NA|TRBV5-1|NA|TRBJ2-7
TGCGCCAGCAGCTTGGCAACATCCTACGAGCAGTACTTC
CASSLATSYEQYF
>NA|TRBV12-3/TRBV12-4|NA|TRBJ2-3
TGTGCCAGCAGTTCGGGACTAGATACGCAGTATTTT
CASSSGLDTQYF
>NA|TRBV29-1|NA|TRBJ1-2
TGCAGCGTTGAAGCCCAGGGGTGGTATGGCTACACCTTC
CSVEAQGWYGYTF
>NA|TRBV10-3|NA|TRBJ1-3
TGTGCCATCAGTGAGGTTTGGGCAGGGGAGCGGAACACCATATATTTT
CAISEVWAGERNTIYF
>TRBD1|TRBV10-3|NA|TRBJ1-2
TGTGCCACCGACGGTGGGGACAGGGGTTCGTATGGCTACACCTTC
CATDGGDRGSYGYTF
>TRBD1|TRBV19|NA|TRBJ1-1
TGTGCCAGTAGTTGGACAGGGACCAACACTGAAGCTTTCTTT
CASSWTGTNTEAFF
>NA|TRBV10-3|once|TRBJ2-7
TGTGCCATCAGGAAGACAGGAACCTACGAGCAGTACTTC
CAIRKTGTYEQYF
>NA|TRBV5-6|NA|TRBJ1-5
TGTGCCAGCAGCTTGGCCTTATCAGGGTTGGGCCAGCCCCAGCATTTT
CASSLALSGLGQPQHF
>TRBD1|TRBV6-2/TRBV6-3|NA|TRBJ2-7
TGTGCCAGCAGTTACAGGGACAGGGGTACGGACTACGAGCAGTACTTC
CASSYRDRGTDYEQYF
>NA|TRBV21-1|NA|TRBJ1-1
TGTGCCAGCACCAGAAACAGGGAGGGTAATATTTCGGTCAAGAACACTGAAGCTTTCTTT
CASTRNREGNISVKNTEAFF
>TRBD1|TRBV5-6|NA|TRBJ2-2
TGTGCCAGCAACCCTGGACAGGGGCGAACCGGGGAGCTGTTTTTT
CASNPGQGRTGELFF
>NA|TRBV12-3/TRBV12-4|NA|TRBJ2-5
TGTGCCAGCAGTTTCAGCGAACAGACCCAGTACTTC
CASSFSEQTQYF
>NA|TRBV28|NA|TRBJ1-3
TGTGCCAGCAGTTGGGGGGGACGGGGAAACACCATATATTTT
CASSWGGRGNTIYF
>NA|TRBV10-3|NA|TRBJ1-2
TGTGCCATCAGTGGCGGGTTAGGCTATGGCTACACCTTC
CAISGGLGYGYTF
>TRBD1|TRBV9|NA|TRBJ2-5
TGTGCCAGCACCCAGGACAGGATCGCTTCCCAAGAGACCCAGTACTTC
CASTQDRIASQETQYF
>TRBD1|TRBV4-1|medium-sized|TRBJ2-2
TGCGCCAGCAGCCATCGGACAGGGGTCACCGGGGAGCTGTTTTTT
CASSHRTGVTGELFF
>TRBD2|TRBV12-3/TRBV12-4|NA|TRBJ2-7
TGTGCCAGCAGTTTAGGTAGCGGGTACGAGCAGTACTTC
CASSLGSGYEQYF
>TRBD1|TRBV2|NA|TRBJ2-7
TGTGCCAGCAGTATACAGGGGGACAACGAGCAGTACTTC
CASSIQGDNEQYF
>TRBD1|TRBV5-4|NA|TRBJ2-3
TGTGCCAGCTGGGACAGGCGAACAGATACGCAGTATTTT
CASWDRRTDTQYF
>TRBD2|TRBV7-3|NA|TRBJ2-1
TGTGCCAGCAGCCCCAGACCCCTAGCGGGGAACAATGAGCAGTTCTTC
CASSPRPLAGNNEQFF
>NA|TRBV7-2|NA|TRBJ2-2
TGTGCCAGCAGCTTTGGAGGGTTGAACACCGGGGAGCTGTTTTTT
CASSFGGLNTGELFF
>TRBD2|TRBV20-1|NA|TRBJ2-1
TGCAGTGCTTCACTAGCGAATGAGCAGTTCTTC
CSASLANEQFF
>TRBD1|TRBV6-2/TRBV6-3|NA|TRBJ2-7
TGTGCCAGCAGTCCCCGTCGACAGGGTAAATACGAGCAGTACTTC
CASSPRRQGKYEQYF
>TRBD1|TRBV15|NA|TRBJ1-3
TGTGCCACCAGCAGGACAGGGTCCGGAAACACCATATATTTT
CATSRTGSGNTIYF
>NA|TRBV10-3|NA|TRBJ2-7
TGTGCCATCAGTGAGTCACTCTCCGAGCAGTACTTC
CAISESLSEQYF
>TRBD1|TRBV7-9|NA|TRBJ2-1
TGTGCCAGCAGCTTAGGGGTAGGAGGGACAGGGACCCACAATGAGCAGTTCTTC
CASSLGVGGTGTHNEQFF
>NA|TRBV19|NA|TRBJ1-2
TGTGCCAGTAGTGACCGGGGGGGGTATGGCTACACCTTC
CASSDRGGYGYTF
>NA|TRBV12-3/TRBV12-4|NA|TRBJ2-5
TGTGCCAGCAGTTACGAGGGTCGAGAGACCCAGTACTTC
CASSYEGRETQYF
>TRBD1|TRBV6-6|NA|TRBJ2-1
TGTGCCAGCAGTTACCGGACAGGGGGGAATGAGCAGTTCTTC
CASSYRTGGNEQFF
>NA|TRBV7-2|NA|TRBJ2-3
TGTGCCAGCACCCCGAGGGGGGGGGCCGGCGCAGATACGCAGTATTTT
CASTPRGGAGADTQYF
>TRBD2|TRBV30|NA|TRBJ2-5
TGTGCCTGGAGGACTAGCGGGAGTAAAGAGACCCAGTACTTC
CAWRTSGSKETQYF
>TRBD1|TRBV18|NA|TRBJ1-5
TGTGCCAGCTCACCACCAGCCGGGACAGGGAGTCAGCCCCAGCATTTT
CASSPPAGTGSQPQHF
>TRBD2|TRBV7-8|NA|TRBJ2-7
TGTGCCAGCAGCTATAGCGGGGCCCGCTACGAGCAGTACTTC
CASSYSGARYEQYF
>NA|TRBV4-1|NA|TRBJ1-5
TGCGCCAGCAGCCAATTCAGCAGTCCACTGGGGCGCAATCAGCCCCAGCATTTT
CASSQFSSPLGRNQPQHF
>TRBD1|TRBV28|NA|TRBJ2-7
TGTGCCACCAATCTCGACAGGGGGCATGAGCAGTACTTC
CATNLDRGHEQYF
>TRBD2|TRBV30|NA|TRBJ2-1
TGTGCCTGGGGGGGACTAGCGGGATCTGAGCAGTTCTTC
CAWGGLAGSEQFF
>NA|TRBV11-2|NA|TRBJ2-7
TGTGCCAGCAGCCGAGGGAGAGCCTACGAGCAGTACTTC
CASSRGRAYEQYF
>NA|TRBV7-9|NA|TRBJ2-1
TGTGCCAGCAGCTCTTCGAAACCAATAACAAGCTCCTACAATGAGCAGTTCTTC
CASSSSKPITSSYNEQFF
>NA|TRBV12-3/TRBV12-4|NA|TRBJ2-2
TGTGCCAGCGCGCTAGTAGGCACCGGGGAGCTGTTTTTT
CASALVGTGELFF
>NA|TRBV18|NA|TRBJ1-1
TGTGCCAGCTCACCCTACAGGAACACTGAAGCTTTCTTT
CASSPYRNTEAFF
>NA|TRBV7-2|NA|TRBJ1-4
TGTGCCAGCAGCCCCTCGACAACCCTAATGACTAATGAAAAACTGTTTTTT
CASSPSTTLMTNEKLFF
>NA|TRBV4-2|NA|TRBJ2-3
TGTGCCAGCAGCCATACCGCAGGGGCGTACACAGATACGCAGTATTTT
CASSHTAGAYTDTQYF
>NA|TRBV6-1|NA|TRBJ2-7
TGTGCCAGCAGTGAAGCGGAGGTGGTCGAGCAGTACTTC
CASSEAEVVEQYF
>NA|TRBV6-6|many|TRBJ2-2
TGTGCCAGCAGTGTAAGCGAAAACACCGGGGAGCTGTTTTTT
CASSVSENTGELFF
>NA|TRBV6-5|NA|TRBJ2-2
TGTGCCAGCAGTTATGGCAGGGTAGGAACCGGGGAGCTGTTTTTT
CASSYGRVGTGELFF
>NA|TRBV7-9|NA|TRBJ2-3
TGTGCCAGCAGCTTAGCGGGAGCGCCCACAGATACGCAGTATTTT
CASSLAGAPTDTQYF
>NA|TRBV11-3|NA|TRBJ2-3
TGTGCCAGCAGCTTCCTCCGGCGGCCAGATACGCAGTATTTT
CASSFLRRPDTQYF
>TRBD2|TRBV18|NA|TRBJ2-1
TGTGCCAGCTCACAGGGACTAGCGGGAGATGAGCAGTTCTTC
CASSQGLAGDEQFF
>TRBD1|TRBV10-3|NA|TRBJ1-1
TGTGCCTCCCTGACAGGGGAGAACACTGAAGCTTTCTTT
CASLTGENTEAFF
>NA|TRBV6-2/TRBV6-3|NA|TRBJ2-1
TGTGCCAGCAGTTATCTAAGCAGAGACTGGCAGTTCTTC
CASSYLSRDWQFF